Listed below are T cell receptor beta chains from one sample, sequenced in a study of T cells in Graves' hyperthyroidism and ophthalmopathy. TCRdb analysed the multiplex PCR reads with MiXCR anew, one entry per CDR3 protein. The sample contains some 510,000 distinct CDR3 sequences, around 42% of which appear only once. The sample taken for sequencing was peripheral blood or thyroid tissue (not recorded which). Every receptor here comes from a woman between 18 and 29 years old with Graves' hyperthyroidism. Both conserved end residues are part of each CDR3. A D gene is named only where the DNA matches it firmly. Some rows mark clone size as missing; the rest say once, few, many or name a class of expanded clone.

V gene	J gene	D gene	clone size	CDR3 DNA	CDR3 protein
TRBV7-9	TRBJ1-2	-	-	TGTGCCAACAGCCTAAGCGGACAGACTAACTATGGCTACACCTTC	CANSLSGQTNYGYTF
TRBV7-9	TRBJ2-2	TRBD1	-	TGTGCCAGCAGCCCGACAGGGCGCGCCGGGGAGCTGTTTTTT	CASSPTGRAGELFF
TRBV29-1	TRBJ2-2	-	-	TGCAGCGTATTTTCGCCGGGGACATCGGGCGGCACCGGGGAGCTGTTTTTT	CSVFSPGTSGGTGELFF
TRBV5-1	TRBJ1-1	TRBD1	many	TGCGCCAGCAGCTACCGAGGACAGGAGAACACTGAAGCTTTCTTT	CASSYRGQENTEAFF
TRBV25-1	TRBJ1-6	-	few	TGTGCCAGCAGTCCTAACCCCGGGACCCGGTCTTCACCCCTCCACTTT	CASSPNPGTRSSPLHF
TRBV10-3	TRBJ2-5	-	many	TGTGCCATCAGTGATGGGGGAAACCAAGAGACCCAGTACTTC	CAISDGGNQETQYF
TRBV5-2	TRBJ1-1	-	-	TGTGCCAGCAAGACAGGGAACATGAACACTGAAGCTTTCTTT	CASKTGNMNTEAFF
TRBV2	TRBJ1-5	TRBD1	-	TGTGCCGCGGGACAGGGGGTGGAGGGCAATCAGCCCCAGCATTTT	CAAGQGVEGNQPQHF
TRBV7-2	TRBJ1-5	TRBD1	few	TGTGCCAGCAGCCCGGGGACAGGGCAAAGCAATCAGCCCCAGCATTTT	CASSPGTGQSNQPQHF
TRBV7-9	TRBJ1-1	-	many	TGTGCCAGCAGCTTAGACCCAGGCCAGGGCACTGAAGCTTTCTTT	CASSLDPGQGTEAFF
TRBV24-1	TRBJ1-1	TRBD1	-	TGTGCCACCAGTGAGGGGACAGGGGGCAACACTGAAGCTTTCTTT	CATSEGTGGNTEAFF
TRBV29-1	TRBJ2-5	TRBD2	many	TGCAGCGTTGAGGTGACTAGCGGGACGGAAGAGACCCAGTACTTC	CSVEVTSGTEETQYF
TRBV11-3	TRBJ1-2	-	-	TGTGCCAGCAGTCCCCCAGGGAGCTACTATGGCTACACCTTC	CASSPPGSYYGYTF
TRBV19	TRBJ2-7	TRBD1	many	TGTGCCAGTAAGGACAGGGCGGCCGAGCAGTACTTC	CASKDRAAEQYF
TRBV19	TRBJ1-2	-	-	TGTGCCAGCCTAACTCGGCAGGGCTATGGCTACACCTTC	CASLTRQGYGYTF
TRBV7-8	TRBJ2-5	-	few	TGTGCCAGCAGCTTCTTGGACTCCCCAGGGGAGACCCAGTACTTC	CASSFLDSPGETQYF
TRBV7-9	TRBJ2-7	TRBD2	-	TGTGCCAGCAGCGAATGGACTAGCGGGAACTACGAGCAGTACTTC	CASSEWTSGNYEQYF
TRBV9	TRBJ1-3	TRBD1	many	TGTGCCAGCAGCGTACAGGGGGACACCATATATTTT	CASSVQGDTIYF
TRBV29-1	TRBJ2-7	-	-	TGCAGCGTGGAAACAGGGCTGGACAACGAGCAGTACTTC	CSVETGLDNEQYF
TRBV7-2	TRBJ2-5	TRBD2	many	TGTGCCAGCAGCCCCTGGACTAGCGGGAGAGAGACCCAGTACTTC	CASSPWTSGRETQYF
TRBV7-9	TRBJ2-7	-	few	TGTGCCAGCACCGGGGGTCCCTACGAGCAGTACTTC	CASTGGPYEQYF
TRBV15	TRBJ1-3	TRBD1	once	TGTGCCACCAGCAGAGAGGGACAGGGGCTCTCTGGAAACACCATATATTTT	CATSREGQGLSGNTIYF
TRBV7-2	TRBJ2-7	TRBD2	-	TGTGCCAGCAGCTTATTAGCGGGAGGTTATTACGAGCAGTACTTC	CASSLLAGGYYEQYF
TRBV20-1	TRBJ2-5	-	few	TGCAGTGCTAGACTGGCGGGAAGAGAGACCCAGTACTTC	CSARLAGRETQYF
TRBV7-9	TRBJ1-3	-	many	TGTGCCGCTTCTCAGGCTGGAAACACCATATATTTT	CAASQAGNTIYF